A single sample gave rise to the 22 T cell receptor beta chains below, sequenced in a study of technical replicates of blood from several donors (dated by TCRdb to about 2017). Libraries were made using the immunoSEQ multiplex PCR assay. TCRdb retrieved this table from immuneACCESS and kept in-frame rearrangements only. Not all clones are present; in checked studies, unresolved V genes account for under half, and no reason is known for the remainder. Counted in this sample were some 80,000 clones; 92% of them appeared once. Of the sample, about 0.27% falls within the top ten clones. The sequencing sample was made of T cells isolated from PBMCs. Receptors were obtained from a human donor in good health.

This rearrangement joins TRBV28 to TRBJ2-2; possible D gene TRBD1, 6 bases. CDR3 length: 18 residues. The germline CDR1 and CDR2 sequences are MDHEN and SYDVKM. Deletions cut 6 bases from V and 5 bases from J, with 25 bases between. CDR3 bases: TGTGCCAGCAGACCATTGAAACTAAACCGGGACACTACCGGGGAGCTGTTTTTT. It encodes CASRPLKLNRDTTGELFF.

This clone is a singleton in its sample. V gene TRBV5-6 combines with J gene TRBJ2-5, with D tentatively TRBD2 (6 bases). Trimming shortened V by 0 bases and J by 2 bases, and 8 bases separated the two germline ends. CDR3 length: 14 amino acids. Germline V gene data show CDR1 as SGHDT and CDR2 as YYEEEE. Here the CDR3 reads CASSLVREQETQYF. The CDR3 DNA is TGTGCCAGCAGCTTGGTCCGGGAGCAAGAGACCCAGTACTTC.

The chain joins TRBV7-9 to TRBJ2-1; D ambiguous. The CDR3 has 11 residues. The germline gives CDR1 SEHNR, CDR2 FQNEAQ (reference sequence). The V and J ends lost 7 bases and 5 bases respectively, with 6 bases between them. The CDR3 here is CASTTNNEQFF. Here the CDR3 DNA reads TGTGCCAGCACTACGAACAATGAGCAGTTCTTC.

The CDR3 here is CASSLGLADLFEQYF. The CDR3, as DNA: TGTGCCAGCAGCTTGGGCCTAGCGGACCTATTCGAGCAGTACTTC. The chain has TRBV5-6 and TRBJ2-7, with 7 bases matching TRBD2. J was trimmed by 6 bases and V by 0 bases; bases with no gene match: 9. This CDR3 has 15 residues. CDR1 is SGHDT and CDR2 is YYEEEE in the germline V gene.

The V call is TRBV5-4, the J call TRBJ2-1, with 13 bases aligning to TRBD2. This CDR3 spans 16 amino acids. Looked up from germline, CDR1 is SGHNT and CDR2 is YYREEE (reference sequence). J lost 7 bases, V lost 4 bases, and 8 bases had no gene match. CDR3 bases: TGTGCCAGCAGCCACCAAAGGACTAGCGGGAGAAATGAGCAGTTCTTC. As protein: CASSHQRTSGRNEQFF.

J is TRBJ2-7 and V is TRBV5-8; 10 nucleotides align to TRBD2. In germline, CDR1 is SGHTS, CDR2 YDEGEE. The V and J ends lost 4 bases and 3 bases, in that order; junction bases with no gene match: 7. The CDR3 covers 15 residues. This chain's CDR3 is CASSRGLAVSYEQYF. The CDR3 nucleotides are TGTGCCAGCAGCCGTGGACTAGCGGTAAGCTACGAGCAGTACTTC.

The chain links TRBV5-1 to TRBJ1-1; 8 nucleotides agree with TRBD1. This CDR3 is built from 12 residues. Trimming took 4 bases from V and 10 from J; bases not matched to a gene: 6. Germline assignment: CDR1 SGHRS and CDR2 YFSETQ. The CDR3 is CASSPDRDRAFF. The CDR3 DNA follows: TGCGCCAGCAGCCCGGACAGGGACCGAGCTTTCTTT.

The chain couples TRBV7-9 to TRBJ2-7; maybe TRBD1 (6 bases). Trimming cost V 4 bases and J 3 bases, with 16 bases left between them. This CDR3 contains 15 residues. Germline CDR1 SEHNR, CDR2 FQNEAQ (reference sequence). The CDR3 coding sequence is TGTGCCAGCAGCTCGTACAGGGTGCAGGACTACGAGCAGTACTTC. It yields the protein CASSSYRVQDYEQYF.

The V gene is TRBV19, the J gene TRBJ2-3; no clear D gene. The V gene lost 6 bases and the J gene lost 0 bases, with 10 bases spanning the gap. Looked up from germline, CDR1 is LNHDA and CDR2 is SQIVND (reference sequence). The CDR3 is 14 amino acids. The CDR3 reads CASSFGRSTDTQYF. The CDR3 nucleotides are TGTGCCAGTAGCTTCGGCAGGAGCACAGATACGCAGTATTTT.

V is TRBV5-1 and J is TRBJ2-7; D not certain. CDR1 and CDR2 from the germline V gene are SGHRS and YFSETQ. V was cut by 0 bases and J by 3 bases, with 10 bases left in between. The CDR3 runs to 14 residues. The CDR3 region is CASSLEAGNYEQYF. The CDR3, as DNA: TGCGCCAGCAGCTTGGAGGCAGGAAACTACGAGCAGTACTTC. The full variable domain, rest sourced from reference TRBV5-1 and TRBJ2-7, is KAGVTQTPRYLIKTRGQQVTLSCSPISGHRSVSWYQQTPGQGLQFLFEYFSETQRNKGNFPGRFSGRQFSNSRSEMNVSTLELGDSALYLCASSLEAGNYEQYFGPGTRLTVT.

The chain joins TRBV9 to TRBJ2-1; the match to TRBD1 covers 7 bases. CDR3 length: 12 residues. The junction had 5 bases not matched to a gene; V was cut back by 4 bases and J by 10 bases. The germline V gene has CDR1 SGDLS and CDR2 YYNGEE. The DNA for the CDR3 is TGTGCCAGCAGCTCAGGACAGGCGGAGCAGTTCTTC. Translated: CASSSGQAEQFF.

This clone has a single count. The V and J genes are TRBV5-6 and TRBJ1-1; 7 bases map to TRBD1. The CDR3 covers 15 residues. V lost 4 bases and J lost 1; bases outside the gene matches: 7. Germline V gives CDR1 SGHDT, CDR2 YYEEEE. The CDR3 nucleotides read TGTGCCAGCAGCCTCAGGGGGGTGGCGAACACTGAAGCTTTCTTT. It yields the protein CASSLRGVANTEAFF.

The rearrangement links TRBV6-6 to TRBJ2-7, with D perhaps TRBD1 (6 bases). Germline-derived CDR1 and CDR2 are MNHNY and SVGAGI (reference sequence). The CDR3 covers 11 residues. V lost 7 bases and J 2 bases, leaving 6 bases between the germline ends. As DNA, the CDR3 is TGTGCCAGCACAGGGGCCTACGAGCAGTACTTC. It yields the protein CASTGAYEQYF.

This clone came up once. The J gene is TRBJ2-5, the V gene TRBV11-2; 7 nucleotides agree with TRBD1. V lost 6 bases and J lost 5; bases outside the gene matches: 12. The CDR3 spans 15 residues. Germline V gene lookup returns CDR1 SGHAT and CDR2 FQNNGV. Here the CDR3 DNA reads TGTGCCAGCAGGGGAAAAGGACAGGCAGGGGAGACCCAGTACTTC. Its translation is CASRGKGQAGETQYF.

This chain connects TRBV6-6 to TRBJ1-1, with D maybe TRBD1 (6 bases). The CDR3 is made up of 15 amino acids. V lost 6 bases, J lost 6 bases, and 20 bases lay in between. Germline assignment: CDR1 MNHNY and CDR2 SVGAGI (reference sequence). The CDR3 nucleotides are TGTGCCAGCAGCGATCTGGACAGCCCTCAATCTGAAGCTTTCTTT. Its protein is CASSDLDSPQSEAFF.

This chain uses TRBV29-1 with TRBJ1-2; no clear D gene. CDR3 length: 11 amino acids. The V gene's germline CDR1 is SQVTM and CDR2 ANQGSEA. The V and J ends lost 4 bases and 1 base respectively, with 4 bases between them. For the CDR3, the DNA is TGCAGCGTTGCTCTTAACTATGGCTACACCTTC. As protein: CSVALNYGYTF.

The chain joins TRBV9 to TRBJ2-1, with D perhaps TRBD2 (6 bases). This CDR3 is built from 16 residues. The V and J ends lost 3 bases and 3 bases respectively, with 16 bases between them. The V gene's germline CDR1 is SGDLS and CDR2 YYNGEE. The CDR3 loop reads CASSGGSGSFYNEQFF. In DNA form, the CDR3 reads TGTGCCAGCAGCGGTGGGTCCGGGAGTTTCTACAATGAGCAGTTCTTC.

This rearrangement joins TRBV5-4 to TRBJ2-1; 12 bases are shared with TRBD2. This CDR3 is 16 amino acids long. Germline V gene lookup returns CDR1 SGHNT and CDR2 YYREEE (reference sequence). With V trimmed by 7 bases and J by 5 bases, 10 bases remained unmatched. The CDR3 DNA sequence: TGTGCCAGCGGGCTAGCGGGAGGGCCGTTGGACAATGAGCAGTTCTTC. Translated: CASGLAGGPLDNEQFF.

This clone was observed a handful of times. V gene TRBV30 combines with J gene TRBJ1-5; 7 bases are shared with TRBD1. This CDR3 contains 14 residues. Per the germline V gene, CDR1 is GTSNPN and CDR2 is SVGIG (reference sequence). V lost 7 bases to trimming and J lost 1 base; unmatched junction nucleotides: 7. The CDR3, as DNA: TGTGCCTCGCGGTTACAGGGGAGCAATCAGCCCCAGCATTTT. The encoded protein is CASRLQGSNQPQHF.

The CDR3: CASSFEGSSYEQYF. In DNA form, the CDR3 reads TGTGCCAGCAGCTTCGAGGGTAGTTCCTACGAGCAGTACTTC. This chain links TRBV11-3 with TRBJ2-7, with D perhaps TRBD2 (5 bases). CDR3 length equals 14 residues. Germline values: CDR1 SGHNT, CDR2 YENEEA. Between the trimmed V and J ends, which lost 3 bases and 1 base, there was a span of 10 bases. Complete variable domain (other parts from reference TRBV11-3 and TRBJ2-7): EAGVVQSPRYKIIEKKQPVAFWCNPISGHNTLYWYLQNLGQGPELLIRYENEEAVDDSQLPKDRFSAERLKGVDSTLKIQPAELGDSAVYLCASSFEGSSYEQYFGPGTRLTVT.

The chain combines TRBV19 with TRBJ1-2; 10 nucleotides agree with TRBD1. With 4 bases clipped from V and 8 bases from J, the junction kept 4 bases outside the gene matches. The CDR3 is made up of 13 amino acids. Germline assignment: CDR1 LNHDA and CDR2 SQIVND (reference sequence). In DNA form, the CDR3 reads TGTGCCAGTAGTACCGGGACAGGGGTGGGCTACACCTTC. Protein: CASSTGTGVGYTF.

V gene TRBV13 combines with J gene TRBJ2-1; 8 nucleotides agree with TRBD2. The germline V gene encodes CDR1 PRHDT and CDR2 FYEKMQ (reference sequence). The CDR3 extends over 14 amino acids. J was trimmed by 5 bases and V by 7 bases; bases with no gene match: 7. As DNA, the CDR3 is TGTGCCAGCACCCAGGGACTAGATGACAATGAGCAGTTCTTC. Translation: CASTQGLDDNEQFF.